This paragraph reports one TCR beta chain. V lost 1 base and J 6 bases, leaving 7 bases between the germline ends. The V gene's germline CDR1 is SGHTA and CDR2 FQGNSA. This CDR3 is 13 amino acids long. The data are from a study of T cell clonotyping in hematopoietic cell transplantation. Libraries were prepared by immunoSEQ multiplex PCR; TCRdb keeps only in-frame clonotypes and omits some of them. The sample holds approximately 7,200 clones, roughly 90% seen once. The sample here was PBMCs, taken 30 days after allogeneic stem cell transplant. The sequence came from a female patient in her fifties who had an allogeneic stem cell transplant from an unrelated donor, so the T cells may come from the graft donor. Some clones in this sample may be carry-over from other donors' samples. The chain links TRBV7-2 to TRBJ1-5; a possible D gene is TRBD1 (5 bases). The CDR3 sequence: CASSLGGIQPQHF. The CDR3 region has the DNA TGTGCCAGCAGCTTAGGGGGGATTCAGCCCCAGCATTTT.